Reported below is one T cell receptor beta chain. The sample belongs to a study of T-cell reconstitution after alpha-beta-depleted transplantation in children. Unique molecular identifiers were incorporated into the prepared TCRbeta library. TCRdb reprocessed the PCR reads via MiXCR and lists one record per CDR3 protein. The data hold about 250,000 distinct CDR3 sequences, with 24% observed a single time. Trimming cost V 0 bases and J 3 bases, with 9 bases left between them. The CDR3 sequence is 14 residues long. Germline CDR1 is MGHRA and CDR2 is YSYEKL. Specimen: PBMCs, mostly from graft donor cells, collected 360 days after TCRalphabeta/CD19-depleted stem cell transplant. The chain couples TRBV4-1 to TRBJ2-7; maybe TRBD1 (6 bases). The sequence derives from a female patient between 2 and 15 years old who had a stem cell transplant for congenital amegakaryocytic thrombocytopenia, so the T cells may come from the graft donor. The CDR3 sequence is CASSQEVQGYEQYF. For the CDR3, the DNA is TGCGCCAGCAGCCAAGAAGTACAGGGCTACGAGCAGTACTTC.